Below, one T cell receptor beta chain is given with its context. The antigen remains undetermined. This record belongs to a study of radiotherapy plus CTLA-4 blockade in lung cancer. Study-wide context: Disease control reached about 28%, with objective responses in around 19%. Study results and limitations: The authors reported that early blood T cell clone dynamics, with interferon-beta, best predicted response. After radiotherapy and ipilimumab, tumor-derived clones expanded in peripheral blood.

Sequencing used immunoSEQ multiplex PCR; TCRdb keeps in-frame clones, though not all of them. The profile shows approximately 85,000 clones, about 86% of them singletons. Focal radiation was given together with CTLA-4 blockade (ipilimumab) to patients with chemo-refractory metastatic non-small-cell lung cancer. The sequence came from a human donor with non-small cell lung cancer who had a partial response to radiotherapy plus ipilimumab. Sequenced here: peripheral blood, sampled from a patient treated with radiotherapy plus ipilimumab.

The DNA of the CDR3 is TGTGCCAGCAGTTTCACCCCAGGGGACTATGGCTACACCTTC. As protein: CASSFTPGDYGYTF. The chain combines TRBV6-5 with TRBJ1-2; weak D call: TRBD1 (6 bases). V was pared by 4 bases and J by 3 bases, with 12 bases between. There are 14 residues in the CDR3. The germline gives CDR1 MNHEY, CDR2 SVGAGI.